This T cell receptor beta chain was identified during a study of naive and memory T cell subsets. The study's findings and limits: A few larger clonotypes appeared in naive repertoires, especially CD8, possibly memory cells re-expressing CD45RA.

V lost 4 bases and J lost 9; bases outside the gene matches: 6. The CDR3 extends over 14 amino acids. Germline V gives CDR1 SGHRS, CDR2 YFSETQ. An equimolar mix of two oligonucleotides served as the beta constant-region primer for TRBC1 and TRBC2. The ligated cDNA underwent four PCR rounds using SP2 and nested alpha and beta constant-region primers. TCRdb ran MiXCR on the UMI-ligation and nested PCR reads and lists one entry per CDR3 protein. Found here are about 160,000 distinct CDR3 sequences, 22% of them singletons; the top ten hold 0.09% to 0.13%. To note about this clonotype: Its antigen is undetermined.

The sample taken for sequencing was naive CD4+ T cells from blood. The clonotype originates from a human donor in good health. This chain connects TRBV5-1 to TRBJ2-7, with 14 bases matching TRBD2. DNA of the CDR3: TGCGCCAGCAGCCGGACTAGCGGGGGGTCGGTGCAGTACTTC. It is translated as CASSRTSGGSVQYF.